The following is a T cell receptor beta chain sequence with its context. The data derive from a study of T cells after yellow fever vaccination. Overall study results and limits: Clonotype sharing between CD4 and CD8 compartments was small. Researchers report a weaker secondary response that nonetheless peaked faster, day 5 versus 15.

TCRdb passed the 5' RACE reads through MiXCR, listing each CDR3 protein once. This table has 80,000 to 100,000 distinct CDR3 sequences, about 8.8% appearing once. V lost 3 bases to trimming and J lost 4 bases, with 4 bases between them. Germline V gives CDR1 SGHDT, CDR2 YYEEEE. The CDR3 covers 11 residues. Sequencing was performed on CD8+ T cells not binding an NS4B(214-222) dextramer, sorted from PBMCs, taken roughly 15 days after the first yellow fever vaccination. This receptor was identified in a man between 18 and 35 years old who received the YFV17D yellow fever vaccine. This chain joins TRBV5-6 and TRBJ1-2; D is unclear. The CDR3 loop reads CASSSPYGYTF. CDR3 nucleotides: TGTGCCAGCAGCTCACCCTATGGCTACACCTTC.